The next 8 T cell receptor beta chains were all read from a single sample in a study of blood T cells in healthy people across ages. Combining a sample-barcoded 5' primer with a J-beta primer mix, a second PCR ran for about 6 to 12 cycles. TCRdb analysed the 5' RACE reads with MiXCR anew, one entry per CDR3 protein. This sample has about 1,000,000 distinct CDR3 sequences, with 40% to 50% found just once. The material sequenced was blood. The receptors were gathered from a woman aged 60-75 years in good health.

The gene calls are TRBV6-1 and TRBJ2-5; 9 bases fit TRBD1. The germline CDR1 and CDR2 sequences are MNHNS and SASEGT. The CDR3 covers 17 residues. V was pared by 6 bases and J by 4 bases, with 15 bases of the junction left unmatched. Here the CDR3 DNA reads TGTGCCAGCAGCCTTATACCACCGGGACAGGGCGCAGAGACCCAGTACTTC. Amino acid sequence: CASSLIPPGQGAETQYF.

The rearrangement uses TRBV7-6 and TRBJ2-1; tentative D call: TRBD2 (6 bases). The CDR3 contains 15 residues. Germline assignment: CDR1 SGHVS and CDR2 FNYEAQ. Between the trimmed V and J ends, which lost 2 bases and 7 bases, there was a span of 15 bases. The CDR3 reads CASSLLAGNGNEQFF. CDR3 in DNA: TGTGCCAGCAGCTTACTGGCGGGAAACGGAAATGAGCAGTTCTTC.

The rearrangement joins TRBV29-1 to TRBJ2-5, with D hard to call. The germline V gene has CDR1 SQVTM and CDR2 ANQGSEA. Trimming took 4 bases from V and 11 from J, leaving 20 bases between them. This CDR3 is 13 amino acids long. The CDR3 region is CSVVIYSERGQYF. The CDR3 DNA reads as TGCAGCGTTGTCATCTATAGTGAGCGTGGGCAGTACTTC.

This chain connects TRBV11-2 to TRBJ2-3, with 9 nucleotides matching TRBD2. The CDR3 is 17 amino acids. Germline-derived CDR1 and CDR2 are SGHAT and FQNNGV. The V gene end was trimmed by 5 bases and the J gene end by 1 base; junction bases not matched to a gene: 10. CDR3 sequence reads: CASSLYSGLAGTDTQYF. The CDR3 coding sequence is TGTGCCAGCAGCCTATACTCGGGACTAGCCGGCACAGATACGCAGTATTTT.

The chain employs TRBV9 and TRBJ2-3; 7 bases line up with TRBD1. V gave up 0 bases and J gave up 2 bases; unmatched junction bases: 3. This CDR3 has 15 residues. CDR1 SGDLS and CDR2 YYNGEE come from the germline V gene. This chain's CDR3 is CASSVGDRATDTQYF. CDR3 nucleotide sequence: TGTGCCAGCAGCGTAGGAGACAGGGCCACAGATACGCAGTATTTT.

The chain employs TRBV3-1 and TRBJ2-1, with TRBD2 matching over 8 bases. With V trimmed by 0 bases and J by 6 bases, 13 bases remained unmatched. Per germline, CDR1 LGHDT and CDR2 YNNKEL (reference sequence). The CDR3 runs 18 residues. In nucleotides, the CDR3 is TGTGCCAGCAGCCAAGATCGAGGCGGGAGGCCTCTGGGCAATGAGCAGTTCTTC. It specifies CASSQDRGGRPLGNEQFF.

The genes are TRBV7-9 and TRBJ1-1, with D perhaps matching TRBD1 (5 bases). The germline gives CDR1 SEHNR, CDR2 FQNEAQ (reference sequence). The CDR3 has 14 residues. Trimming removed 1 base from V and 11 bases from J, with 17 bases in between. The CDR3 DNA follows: TGTGCCAGCAGCTTAGGCAACCCCGGGACGCCGGCTTTCTTT. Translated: CASSLGNPGTPAFF.

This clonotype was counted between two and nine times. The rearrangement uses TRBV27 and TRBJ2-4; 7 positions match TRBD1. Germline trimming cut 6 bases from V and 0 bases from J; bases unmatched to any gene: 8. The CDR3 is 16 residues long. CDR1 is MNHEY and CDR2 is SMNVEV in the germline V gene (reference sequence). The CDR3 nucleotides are TGTGCCAGCAGGGGGACAGCCATTCTAGCCAAAAACATTCAGTACTTC. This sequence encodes CASRGTAILAKNIQYF.